This section outlines one T cell receptor (beta chain) sequence together with its context. The antigen is undetermined. CDR3 length: 17 residues. Losses at the gene ends were 0 bases for V and 9 bases for J; bases not matched to a gene: 12. Germline CDR1 is MGHRA and CDR2 is YSYEKL. Stem cell-like memory, regulatory, central memory and naive CD4+ cells were sorted via CD45RO/CCR7/CD25/CD127/CD95/CD27. Post-sort purity exceeded 95% for all sorted populations. Every isolated RNA sample was fully reverse transcribed, so sequencing captured expressed TCRB transcripts. The table came from immunoSEQ multiplex PCR; TCRdb's copy has only in-frame clones and leaves some out. This table has around 340,000 clones, about 19% appearing once. This sample is part of a study of beta chain features in type 1 diabetes. Study-level findings and limits: Any HLA-type effect on TCRB rearrangement remained unresolved here. Within the patient group, naive, central memory and Treg TCRB repertoires appeared more similar to each other than within healthy donors.

The sequence derives from a woman aged 18-30 years in good health. Input material: naive CD4+ T cells from blood. The V gene is TRBV4-1, the J gene TRBJ2-1, with 9 bases aligning to TRBD2. DNA of the CDR3: TGCGCCAGCAGCCAAGACCGAAGCGGGACTAGCCTTAGTGAGCAGTTCTTC. This sequence encodes CASSQDRSGTSLSEQFF.